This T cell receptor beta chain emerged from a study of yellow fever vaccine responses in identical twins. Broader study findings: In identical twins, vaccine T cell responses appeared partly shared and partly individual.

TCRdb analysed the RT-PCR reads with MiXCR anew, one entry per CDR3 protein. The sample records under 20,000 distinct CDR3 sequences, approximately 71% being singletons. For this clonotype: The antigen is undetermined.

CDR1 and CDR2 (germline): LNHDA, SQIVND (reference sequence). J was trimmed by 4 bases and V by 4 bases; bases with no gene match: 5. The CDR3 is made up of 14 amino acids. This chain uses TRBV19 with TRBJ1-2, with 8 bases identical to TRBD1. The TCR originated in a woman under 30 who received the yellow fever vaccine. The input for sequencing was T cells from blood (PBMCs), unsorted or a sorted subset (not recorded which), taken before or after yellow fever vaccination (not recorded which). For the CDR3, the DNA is TGTGCCAGTAGTACTGGACAGGGCCCCTATGGCTACACCTTC. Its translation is CASSTGQGPYGYTF.